This T cell receptor beta chain was identified during a study of blood T cell repertoires in COVID-19. In the study overall: COVID-19 samples collected from the United States, Italy and Spain covered acute and convalescent phases. Sources were T cells, B-cell-depleted T cells, or PBMCs; the material itself was cDNA or gDNA.

The authors' processing: Amplifying reference gene primers gave estimates of nucleated cell counts. TCRdb keeps only in-frame clones here, not all; method: immunoSEQ multiplex PCR. That table supplies the V and J calls and clone size; D and trimming were determined from the DNA. The table has 150,000 or so clones, roughly 91% seen once. This CDR3 comprises 16 residues. The V end lost 0 bases, the J end lost 0 bases, and 12 bases lay between the germline ends. Germline V CDR1 and CDR2: MNHEY, SVGAGI. The TCR comes from a man between 60 and 75 years old with active or convalescent COVID-19. Input material: peripheral blood. The chain has TRBV6-5 and TRBJ2-7; unclear D gene. The CDR3 spells CASSYSLRKSSYEQYF. The DNA for the CDR3 is TGTGCCAGCAGTTACTCGCTCAGGAAGAGCTCCTACGAGCAGTACTTC.